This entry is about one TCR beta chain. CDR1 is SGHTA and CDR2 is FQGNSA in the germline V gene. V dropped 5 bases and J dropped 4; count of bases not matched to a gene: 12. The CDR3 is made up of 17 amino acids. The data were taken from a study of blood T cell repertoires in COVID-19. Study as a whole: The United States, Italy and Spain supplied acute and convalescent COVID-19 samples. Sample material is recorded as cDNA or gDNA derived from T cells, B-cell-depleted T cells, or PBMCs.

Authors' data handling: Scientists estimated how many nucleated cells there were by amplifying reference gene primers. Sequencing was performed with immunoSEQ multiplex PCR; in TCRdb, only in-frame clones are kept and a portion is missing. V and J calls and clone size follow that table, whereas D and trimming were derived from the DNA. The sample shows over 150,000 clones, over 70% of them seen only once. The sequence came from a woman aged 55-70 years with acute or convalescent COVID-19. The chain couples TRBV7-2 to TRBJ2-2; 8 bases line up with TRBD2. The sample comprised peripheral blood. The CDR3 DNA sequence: TGTGCCAGCAGCATCACCAGCGGGGGCCCCCTCACCGGGGAGCTGTTTTTT. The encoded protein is CASSITSGGPLTGELFF. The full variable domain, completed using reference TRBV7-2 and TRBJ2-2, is GAGVSQSPSNKVTEKGKDVELRCDPISGHTALYWYRQSLGQGLEFLIYFQGNSAPDKSGLPSDRFSAERTGGSVSTLTIQRTQQEDSAVYLCASSITSGGPLTGELFFGEGSRLTVL.